This T cell receptor beta chain was documented in a study of shared clonotypes between healthy human individuals. Background on the study: Samples came from two female and a few male donors aged 18 to 49.

Naive CD8 cells lacked CD45RO and underwent positive selection for CCR7, leaving out terminally differentiated effector memory CD45RA+ cells. On sorted subsets, replicate PCRs used 200 ng DNA, or 30,000 or so T cell genomes. Method: immunoSEQ multiplex PCR; TCRdb's copy keeps in-frame clones and lacks some. This sample carries more than 2 million clones, over 85% of them seen once, and the ten largest clones take more than 1.5%. Input material: naive CD8+ T cells from PBMCs. The TCR originated in a man aged 18 to 29 in good health. Some clones in this sample may be carry-over from other donors' samples.

Here the CDR3 DNA reads TGTGCCAGCAGCTTAAAGGCAGGGGACTACGAGCAGTACTTC. It specifies CASSLKAGDYEQYF. The chain uses TRBV7-3 and TRBJ2-7; D possibly corresponds to TRBD1 (6 bases). The germline V gene encodes CDR1 SGHTA and CDR2 FQGTGA. V gave up 1 base and J gave up 3 bases, with 10 bases separating them. The CDR3 has 14 amino acids.